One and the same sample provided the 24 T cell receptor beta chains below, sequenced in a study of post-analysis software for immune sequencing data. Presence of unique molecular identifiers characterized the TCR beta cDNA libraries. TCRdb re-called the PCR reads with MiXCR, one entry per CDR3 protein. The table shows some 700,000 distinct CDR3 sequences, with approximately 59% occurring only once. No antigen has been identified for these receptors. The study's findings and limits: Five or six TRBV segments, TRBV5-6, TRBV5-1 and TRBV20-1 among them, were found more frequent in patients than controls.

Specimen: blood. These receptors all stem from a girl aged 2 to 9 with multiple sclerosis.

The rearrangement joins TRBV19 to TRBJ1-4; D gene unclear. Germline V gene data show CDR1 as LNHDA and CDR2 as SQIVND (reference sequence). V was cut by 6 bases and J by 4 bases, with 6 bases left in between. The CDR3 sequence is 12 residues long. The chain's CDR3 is CASSRFNEKLFF. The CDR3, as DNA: TGTGCCAGTAGCAGGTTTAATGAAAAACTGTTTTTT.

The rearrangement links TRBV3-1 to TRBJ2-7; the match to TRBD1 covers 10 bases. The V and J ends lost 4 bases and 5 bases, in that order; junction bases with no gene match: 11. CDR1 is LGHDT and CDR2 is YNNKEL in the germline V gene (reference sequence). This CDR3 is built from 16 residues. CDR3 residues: CASSLSETGGLDEQYF. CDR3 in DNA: TGTGCCAGCAGCCTCAGTGAGACAGGGGGCCTGGACGAGCAGTACTTC.

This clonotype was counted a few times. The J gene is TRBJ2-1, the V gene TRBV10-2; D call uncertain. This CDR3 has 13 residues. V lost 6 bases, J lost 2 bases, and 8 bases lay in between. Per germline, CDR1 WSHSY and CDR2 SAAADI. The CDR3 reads CASRTRAYNEQFF. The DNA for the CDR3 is TGCGCCAGCAGGACTCGCGCCTACAATGAGCAGTTCTTC.

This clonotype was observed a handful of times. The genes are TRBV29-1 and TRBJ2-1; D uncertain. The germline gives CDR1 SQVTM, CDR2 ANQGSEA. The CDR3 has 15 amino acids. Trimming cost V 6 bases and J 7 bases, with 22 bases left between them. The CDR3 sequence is CSVPHGSLTINEQFF. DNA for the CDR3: TGCAGCGTCCCCCACGGATCTTTAACAATTAATGAGCAGTTCTTC.

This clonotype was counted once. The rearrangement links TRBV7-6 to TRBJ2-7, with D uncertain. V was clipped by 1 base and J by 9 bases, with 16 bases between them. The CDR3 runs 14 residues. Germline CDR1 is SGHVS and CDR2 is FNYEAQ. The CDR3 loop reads CASSLEPLSWRQYF. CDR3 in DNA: TGTGCCAGCAGCTTAGAACCGCTTTCCTGGAGGCAGTACTTC.

CDR3 region: CSGTGGQGLDTQYF. DNA of the CDR3: TGCAGCGGCACCGGTGGACAGGGGTTAGATACGCAGTATTTT. V and J are TRBV29-1 and TRBJ2-3; TRBD1 matches at 9 bases. CDR3 length equals 14 residues. The junction had 10 bases not matched to a gene; V was cut back by 7 bases and J by 5 bases. Germline V gene sequence: CDR1 SQVTM, CDR2 ANQGSEA.

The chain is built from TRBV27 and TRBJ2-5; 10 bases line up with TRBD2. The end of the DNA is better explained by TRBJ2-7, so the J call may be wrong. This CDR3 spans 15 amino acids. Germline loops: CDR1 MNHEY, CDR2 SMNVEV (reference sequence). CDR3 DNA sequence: TGTGCCAGCAGTTTTTCCGGGACTAGCGCTTACGAGCAGTACTTC. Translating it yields CASSFSGTSAYEQYF.

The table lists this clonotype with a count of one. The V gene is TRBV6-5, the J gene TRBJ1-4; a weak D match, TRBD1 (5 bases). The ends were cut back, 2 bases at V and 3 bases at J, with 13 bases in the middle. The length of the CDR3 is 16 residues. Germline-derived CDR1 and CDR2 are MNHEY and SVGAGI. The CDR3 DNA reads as TGTGCCAGCAGTTACGGGGCCCGACGTCCTAATGAAAAACTGTTTTTT. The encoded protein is CASSYGARRPNEKLFF.

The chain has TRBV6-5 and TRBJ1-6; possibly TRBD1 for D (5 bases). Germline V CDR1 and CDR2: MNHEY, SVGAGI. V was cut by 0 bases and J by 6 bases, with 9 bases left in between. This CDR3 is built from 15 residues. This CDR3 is CASSYSWGVNSPLHF. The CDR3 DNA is TGTGCCAGCAGTTACTCGTGGGGGGTTAATTCACCCCTCCACTTT.

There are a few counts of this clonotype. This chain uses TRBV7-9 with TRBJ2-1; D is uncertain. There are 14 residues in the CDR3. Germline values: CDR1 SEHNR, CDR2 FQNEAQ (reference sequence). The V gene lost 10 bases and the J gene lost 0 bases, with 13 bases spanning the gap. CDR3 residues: CAISPRSSYNEQFF. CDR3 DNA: TGTGCCATTAGCCCCCGAAGCTCCTACAATGAGCAGTTCTTC.

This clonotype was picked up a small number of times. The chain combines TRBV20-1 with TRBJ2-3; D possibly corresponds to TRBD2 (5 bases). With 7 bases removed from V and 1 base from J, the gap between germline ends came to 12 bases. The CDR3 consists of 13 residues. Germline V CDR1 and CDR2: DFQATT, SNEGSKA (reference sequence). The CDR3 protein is CSGYGLGTDTQYF. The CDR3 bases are TGCAGTGGCTACGGACTCGGCACAGATACGCAGTATTTT.

The CDR3 DNA is TGTGCCAGCAGCTTCTCGGCGGGGCTTTACAATGAGCAGTTCTTC. Encoded protein: CASSFSAGLYNEQFF. The genes are TRBV11-3 and TRBJ2-1; the D gene is possibly TRBD2 (6 bases). V was trimmed by 3 bases and J by 4 bases, leaving 13 bases between them. Germline V CDR1 and CDR2: SGHNT, YENEEA. This CDR3 comprises 15 residues.

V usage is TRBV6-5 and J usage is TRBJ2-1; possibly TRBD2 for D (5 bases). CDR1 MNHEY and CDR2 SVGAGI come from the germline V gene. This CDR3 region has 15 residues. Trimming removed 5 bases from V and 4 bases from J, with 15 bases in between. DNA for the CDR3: TGTGCCAGCAGTCGGTCACGGGGAGAATACAATGAGCAGTTCTTC. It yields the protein CASSRSRGEYNEQFF.

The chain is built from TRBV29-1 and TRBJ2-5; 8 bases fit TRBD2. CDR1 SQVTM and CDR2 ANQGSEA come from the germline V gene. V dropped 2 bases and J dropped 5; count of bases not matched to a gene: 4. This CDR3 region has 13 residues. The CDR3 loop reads CSVEREGWETQYF. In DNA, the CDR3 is TGCAGCGTTGAACGGGAGGGCTGGGAGACCCAGTACTTC.

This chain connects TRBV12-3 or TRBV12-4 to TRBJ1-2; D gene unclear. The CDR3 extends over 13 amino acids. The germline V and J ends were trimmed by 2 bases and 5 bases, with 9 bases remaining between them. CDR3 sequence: CASSLTDQYGYTF. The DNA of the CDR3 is TGTGCCAGCAGTTTAACAGATCAATATGGCTACACCTTC.

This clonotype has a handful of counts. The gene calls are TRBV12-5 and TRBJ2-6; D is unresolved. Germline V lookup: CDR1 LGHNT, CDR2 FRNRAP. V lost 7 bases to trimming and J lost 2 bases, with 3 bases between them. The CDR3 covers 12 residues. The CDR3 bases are TGTGCTAGTGCCCCTGGGGCCAACGTCCTGACTTTC. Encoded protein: CASAPGANVLTF. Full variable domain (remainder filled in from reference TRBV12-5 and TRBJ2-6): DARVTQTPRHKVTEMGQEVTMRCQPILGHNTVFWYRQTMMQGLELLAYFRNRAPLDDSGMPKDRFSAEMPDATLATLKIQPSEPRDSAVYFCASAPGANVLTFGAGSRLTVL.

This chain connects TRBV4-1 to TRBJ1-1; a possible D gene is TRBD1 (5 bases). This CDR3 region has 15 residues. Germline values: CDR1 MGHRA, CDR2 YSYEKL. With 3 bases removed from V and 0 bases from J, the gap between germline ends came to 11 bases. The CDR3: CASSHLGGMNTEAFF. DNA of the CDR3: TGCGCCAGCAGCCACCTCGGGGGGATGAACACTGAAGCTTTCTTT.

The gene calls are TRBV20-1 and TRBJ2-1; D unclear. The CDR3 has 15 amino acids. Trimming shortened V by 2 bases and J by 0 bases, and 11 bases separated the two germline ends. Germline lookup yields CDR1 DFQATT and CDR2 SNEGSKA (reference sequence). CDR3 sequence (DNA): TGCAGTGCTAGAAGTAGATCGGCCTCCTACAATGAGCAGTTCTTC. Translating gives CSARSRSASYNEQFF.

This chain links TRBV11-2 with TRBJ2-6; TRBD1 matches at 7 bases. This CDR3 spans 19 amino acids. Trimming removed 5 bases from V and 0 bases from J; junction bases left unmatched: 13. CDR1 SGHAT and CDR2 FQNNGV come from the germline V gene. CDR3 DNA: TGTGCCAGCAGCCACCTTCACAGGGGCGAAAACTCTGGGGCCAACGTCCTGACTTTC. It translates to CASSHLHRGENSGANVLTF.

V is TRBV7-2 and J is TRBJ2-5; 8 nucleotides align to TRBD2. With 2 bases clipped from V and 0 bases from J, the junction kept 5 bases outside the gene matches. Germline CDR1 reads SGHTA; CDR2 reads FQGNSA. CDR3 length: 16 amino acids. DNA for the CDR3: TGTGCCAGCAGCTTATTTCCGGGGGGGAACCAAGAGACCCAGTACTTC. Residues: CASSLFPGGNQETQYF.

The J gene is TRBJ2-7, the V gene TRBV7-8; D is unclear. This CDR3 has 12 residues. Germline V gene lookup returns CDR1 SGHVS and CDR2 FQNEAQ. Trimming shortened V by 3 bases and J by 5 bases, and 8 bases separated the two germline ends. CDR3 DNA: TGTGCCAGCAGCTTCTTGTCCGACGAGCAGTACTTC. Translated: CASSFLSDEQYF.

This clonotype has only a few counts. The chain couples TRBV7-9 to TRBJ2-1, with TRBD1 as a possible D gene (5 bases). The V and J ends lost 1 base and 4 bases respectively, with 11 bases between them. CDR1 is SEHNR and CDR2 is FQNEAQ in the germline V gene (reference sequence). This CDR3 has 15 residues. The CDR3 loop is CASSLGGHPYNEQFF. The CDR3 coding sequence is TGTGCCAGCAGCTTAGGAGGACACCCTTACAATGAGCAGTTCTTC.

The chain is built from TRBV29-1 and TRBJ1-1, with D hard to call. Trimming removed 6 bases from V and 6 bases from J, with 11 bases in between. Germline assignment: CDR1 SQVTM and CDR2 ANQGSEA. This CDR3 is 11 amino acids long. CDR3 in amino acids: CSVNGGSEAFF. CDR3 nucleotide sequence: TGCAGCGTGAACGGCGGGTCTGAAGCTTTCTTT.

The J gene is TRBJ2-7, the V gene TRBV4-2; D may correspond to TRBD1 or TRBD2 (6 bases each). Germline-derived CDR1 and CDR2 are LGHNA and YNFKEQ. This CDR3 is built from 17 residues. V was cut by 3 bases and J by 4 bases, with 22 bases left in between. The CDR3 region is CASSHHFGEGGFYEQYF. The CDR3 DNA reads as TGTGCCAGCAGCCACCACTTTGGTGAGGGGGGTTTTTACGAGCAGTACTTC.